This T cell receptor (beta chain) is drawn from a study of human T cells and chemical hapten exposure. The study, taken as a whole, reports: Counts of expanded TCRs at PT1 were positively correlated with patch test score.

Time point: patch test 1, 2 weeks after DPC sensitization. Described treatment: therapeutic diphenylcyclopropenone sensitization with weekly scalp DPC. This clonotype was recorded a few times. As yet, its antigen is unknown. V was trimmed by 5 bases and J by 4 bases, leaving 24 bases between them. The germline V gene encodes CDR1 LGHNA and CDR2 YNFKEQ. The CDR3 spans 19 residues. TCRdb called the RACE reads again in MiXCR, with one record for every CDR3 protein. This table holds approximately 400,000 distinct CDR3 sequences, nearly 5% found once. This TCR was recovered from a woman between 50 and 59 years old with alopecia areata. Some clones in this sample may be carry-over from other donors' samples. Sequences were derived from whole blood, sampled in connection with sensitization to the hapten diphenylcyclopropenone (DPC). The genes are TRBV4-2 and TRBJ2-6; D may be TRBD1 or TRBD2 (5 bases each). The CDR3 region has the DNA TGTGCCAGCAGCAATGAACCTGAGGGGTCCTTCGCGGGGGCCAACGTCCTGACTTTC. Translated, it gives CASSNEPEGSFAGANVLTF.